This is a list of T cell receptor beta chains from one sample in a study of tumor-infiltrating lymphocytes in localized non-small cell lung cancer. Sequencing was performed with immunoSEQ multiplex PCR; in TCRdb, only in-frame clones are kept and a portion is missing. The data show thousands of clones, roughly 69% seen once. The sequencing sample was made of uninvolved lung tissue not adjacent to the tumor. The receptor set was obtained from a human donor with non-small cell lung cancer. CDR3s include the opening cysteine and the closing phenylalanine or tryptophan.

TRBV6-1	TRBJ2-5	CASWRTSGTQETQYF
TRBV11-3	TRBJ2-3	CASSYMAGSTDTQYF
TRBV19	TRBJ2-1	CASSLTSGGFNEQFF
TRBV27	TRBJ1-5	CASSFVGGNQPQHF
TRBV18	TRBJ2-7	CASSPPGTEYEQYF
TRBV14	TRBJ2-5	CASSQDRGGTQYF
TRBV29-1	TRBJ1-3	CSAASGTPRGNTIYF
TRBV4-2	TRBJ2-5	CASSQSLVGRETQYF
TRBV28	TRBJ2-7	CASSSSYEQYF
TRBV19	TRBJ1-5	CASSRAGIGQPQHF
TRBV5-1	TRBJ2-3	CASSLGGDRSTDTQYF
TRBV7-9	TRBJ2-2	CASSLAIGTSSPGELFF
TRBV11-1	TRBJ2-2	CASSLKELNTGELFF
TRBV30	TRBJ2-1	CAWSSGGPDEQFF
TRBV19	TRBJ1-1	CASSITRNTEAFF
TRBV7-2	TRBJ2-3	CASTSGLETQYF
TRBV7-2	TRBJ2-4	CASSFYDKNIQYF
TRBV18	TRBJ2-1	CASRRDRDFGVQFF
TRBV5-4	TRBJ2-5	CASSLGQGAGSVGTQYF
TRBV2	TRBJ1-2	CASSEAGDLGGYTF
TRBV29-1	TRBJ1-1	CSVEDPYTEAFF
TRBV19	TRBJ1-5	CASSAEGDNQPQHF
TRBV5-1	TRBJ2-6	CASSFRTGGAGANVLTF
TRBV5-1	TRBJ2-7	CASSLVTGSYEQYF
TRBV11-3	TRBJ2-1	CASSRRDSNYNEQFF
TRBV7-2	TRBJ1-2	CASSLVVGEYGYTF
TRBV6-1	TRBJ1-1	CATTTSPTHVTEAFF
TRBV19	TRBJ2-2	CASSRVNTGELFF
TRBV10-3	TRBJ2-3	CAIGAGGLPSTDTQYF
TRBV19	TRBJ1-2	CASSPGQVSYGYTF
TRBV7-8	TRBJ2-3	CASSLAATSGVAQYF
TRBV5-1	TRBJ2-5	CASSSTGFQETQYF
TRBV5-5	TRBJ2-7	CASSLAGTGVYEQYF
TRBV9	TRBJ2-5	CASSVGWGLTGGSQETQYF
TRBV11-2	TRBJ1-2	CASSLAVASANTF
TRBV13	TRBJ1-1	CASSLSDLNTEAFF
TRBV27	TRBJ1-1	CASSSVWNTEAFF
TRBV2	TRBJ1-2	CASRAIRDRTNGYTF
TRBV10-3	TRBJ2-7	CAISPGLAVYEQYF
TRBV5-6	TRBJ2-5	CASSLDAAGETQYF
TRBV5-5	TRBJ2-5	CASSWGGSTGETQYF
TRBV9	TRBJ2-7	CASSVAPGAAYEQYF
TRBV6-5	TRBJ1-5	CASSWGARGQPQHF
TRBV13	TRBJ1-6	CASSFTGYNSPLHF
TRBV7-2	TRBJ1-3	CASSLGTGFSGNTIYF
TRBV9	TRBJ2-2	CASSEGTGVTGGELFF
TRBV19	TRBJ1-2	CASSISRFTYGYTF
TRBV2	TRBJ2-4	CASSQGRDIQYF